Listed here is a single T cell receptor beta chain. Its antigen is not known. The germline V gene encodes CDR1 SGDLS and CDR2 YYNGEE. Trimming shortened V by 0 bases and J by 5 bases, and 10 bases separated the two germline ends. The CDR3 extends over 14 amino acids. This sample stems from a study of type 1 regulatory T cells. TCRdb ran MiXCR on the reads and lists one entry per CDR3 protein. The sample records tens of thousands of distinct CDR3 sequences, around 49% being singletons. Sequenced input: cultured non-Tr1 T cells, either the whole culture or a sorted T cell fraction (not recorded which). The chain uses TRBV9 and TRBJ2-3, with D unclear. The sequence came from a human donor in good health. The CDR3 loop is CASSVVAAGDTQYF. The CDR3 DNA is TGTGCCAGCAGCGTAGTTGCAGCCGGAGATACGCAGTATTTT.